This T cell receptor beta chain originates from a study of T cell responses to AZD1222 COVID-19 vaccine. Study-wide results and caveats: Spike-specific TCR breadth and depth went up after people got two AZD1222 doses. Among spike-specific TCRs, nearly half reportedly target unmutated variant regions. Most donors were white British and more were female, and clonal diversity was possibly underestimated.

Sequencing used immunoSEQ multiplex PCR; TCRdb keeps in-frame clones, though not all of them. The table records over 150,000 clones, about nine tenths of them present only once. A word on this clone: Its specificity is unknown.

Per the germline V gene, CDR1 is MNHEY and CDR2 is SMNVEV (reference sequence). The CDR3 length is 12 residues. The germline V and J ends were trimmed by 8 bases and 11 bases, with 18 bases remaining between them. The rearrangement joins TRBV27 to TRBJ1-1; D might be TRBD1 (5 bases). The material was peripheral blood, obtained on day 0 of AZD1222 vaccination. The receptor was derived from an adult in good health. The CDR3 nucleotides read TGTGCCAGCTGGGGATTTCGGGGCATGGCTTTCTTT. Translation gives CASWGFRGMAFF.